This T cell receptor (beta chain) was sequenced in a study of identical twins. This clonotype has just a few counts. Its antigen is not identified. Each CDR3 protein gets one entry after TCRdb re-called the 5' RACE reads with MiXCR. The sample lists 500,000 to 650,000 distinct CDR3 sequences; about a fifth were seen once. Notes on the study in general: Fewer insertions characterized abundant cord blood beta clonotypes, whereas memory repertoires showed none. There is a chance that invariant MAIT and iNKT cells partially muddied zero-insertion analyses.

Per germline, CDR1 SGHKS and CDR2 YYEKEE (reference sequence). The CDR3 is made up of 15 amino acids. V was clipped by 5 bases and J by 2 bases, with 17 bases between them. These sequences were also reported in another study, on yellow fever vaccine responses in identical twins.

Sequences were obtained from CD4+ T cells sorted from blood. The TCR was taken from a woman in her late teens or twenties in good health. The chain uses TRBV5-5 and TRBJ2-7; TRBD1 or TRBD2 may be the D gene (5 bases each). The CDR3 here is CASSYAGTLTYEQYF. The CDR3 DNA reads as TGTGCCAGCAGTTACGCCGGGACCCTAACCTACGAGCAGTACTTC.